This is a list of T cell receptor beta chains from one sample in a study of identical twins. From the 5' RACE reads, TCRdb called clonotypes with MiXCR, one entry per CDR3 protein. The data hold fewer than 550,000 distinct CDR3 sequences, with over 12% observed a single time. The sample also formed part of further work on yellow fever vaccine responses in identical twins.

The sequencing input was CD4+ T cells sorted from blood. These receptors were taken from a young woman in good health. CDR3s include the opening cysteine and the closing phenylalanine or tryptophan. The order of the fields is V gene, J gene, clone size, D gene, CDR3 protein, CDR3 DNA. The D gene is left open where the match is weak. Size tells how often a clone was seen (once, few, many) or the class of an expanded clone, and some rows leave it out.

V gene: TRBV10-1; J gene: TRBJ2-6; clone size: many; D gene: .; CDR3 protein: CASSEQGSGANVLTF; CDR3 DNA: TGCGCCAGCAGTGAACAGGGTAGTGGGGCCAACGTCCTGACTTTC
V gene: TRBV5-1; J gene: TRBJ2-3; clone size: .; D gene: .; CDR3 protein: CASSLARRDTQYF; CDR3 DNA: TGCGCCAGCAGCTTGGCAAGGAGAGATACGCAGTATTTT
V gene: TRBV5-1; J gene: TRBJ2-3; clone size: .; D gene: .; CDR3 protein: CASSLGGAGSPQSSQYF; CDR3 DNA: TGCGCCAGCAGCTTGGGCGGGGCGGGGAGCCCACAGAGTTCGCAGTATTTT
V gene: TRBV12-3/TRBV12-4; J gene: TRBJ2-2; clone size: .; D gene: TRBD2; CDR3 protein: CASSFGSGGRTGELFF; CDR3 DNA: TGTGCCAGCAGTTTCGGTAGCGGGGGGAGGACCGGGGAGCTGTTTTTT
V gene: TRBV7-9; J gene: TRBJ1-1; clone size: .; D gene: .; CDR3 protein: CASSGKGDTEAFF; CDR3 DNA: TGTGCCAGCAGCGGAAAGGGTGACACTGAAGCTTTCTTT
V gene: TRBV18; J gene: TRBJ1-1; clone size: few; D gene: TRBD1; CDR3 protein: CASSPARGTNTEAFF; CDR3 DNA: TGTGCCAGCTCACCAGCCAGGGGGACGAACACTGAAGCTTTCTTT
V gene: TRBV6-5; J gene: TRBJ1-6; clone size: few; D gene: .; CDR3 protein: CASSYGRQGDSPLHF; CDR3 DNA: TGTGCCAGCAGTTACGGGCGGCAGGGCGACTCACCCCTCCACTTT
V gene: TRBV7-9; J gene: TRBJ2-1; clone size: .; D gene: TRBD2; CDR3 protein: CASSSEGLAENNEQFF; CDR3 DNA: TGTGCCAGCAGCTCGGAAGGGCTAGCGGAGAACAATGAGCAGTTCTTC
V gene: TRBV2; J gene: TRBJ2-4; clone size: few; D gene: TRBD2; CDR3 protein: CASSEAGTGGVKNIQYF; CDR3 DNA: TGTGCCAGCAGTGAAGCTGGGACGGGAGGTGTCAAAAACATTCAGTACTTC
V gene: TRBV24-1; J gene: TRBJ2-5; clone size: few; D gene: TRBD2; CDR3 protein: CATSEYRRSSGQETQYF; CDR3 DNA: TGTGCCACCAGTGAGTACCGCCGATCTAGCGGGCAAGAGACCCAGTACTTC
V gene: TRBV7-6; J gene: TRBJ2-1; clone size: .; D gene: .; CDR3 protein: CASAITGGASTYNEQFF; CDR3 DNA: TGTGCCAGCGCTATTACAGGGGGGGCCTCTACCTACAATGAGCAGTTCTTC
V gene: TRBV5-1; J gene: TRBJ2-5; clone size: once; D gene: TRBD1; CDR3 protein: CASSLRTGAFGETQYF; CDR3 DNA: TGCGCCAGCAGCTTGAGGACAGGGGCGTTCGGAGAGACCCAGTACTTC
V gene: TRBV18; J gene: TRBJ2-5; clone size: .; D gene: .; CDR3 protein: CASSPTLLAQETQYF; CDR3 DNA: TGTGCCAGCTCACCCACACTACTAGCCCAAGAGACCCAGTACTTC
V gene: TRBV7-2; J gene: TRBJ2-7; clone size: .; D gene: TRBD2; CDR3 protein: CASSRTSGLGSYEQYF; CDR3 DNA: TGTGCCAGCAGCCGGACTAGCGGTCTAGGTTCCTACGAGCAGTACTTC
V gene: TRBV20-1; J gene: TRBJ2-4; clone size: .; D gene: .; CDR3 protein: CSASNLAKNIQYF; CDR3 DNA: TGCAGTGCTAGTAATCTAGCGAAAAACATTCAGTACTTC
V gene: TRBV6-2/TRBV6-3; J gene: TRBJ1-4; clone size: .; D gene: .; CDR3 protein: CASSYRSAEKLFF; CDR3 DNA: TGTGCCAGCAGTTACCGGTCTGCCGAAAAACTGTTTTTT
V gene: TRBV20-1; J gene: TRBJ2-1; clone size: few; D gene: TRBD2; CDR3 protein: CSAPSRASGNNEQFF; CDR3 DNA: TGCAGTGCTCCCAGTCGAGCTAGCGGTAACAATGAGCAGTTCTTC
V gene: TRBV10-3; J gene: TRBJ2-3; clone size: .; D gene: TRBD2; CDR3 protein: CAISGLGITDTQYF; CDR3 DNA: TGTGCCATCTCTGGACTAGGAATCACAGATACGCAGTATTTT
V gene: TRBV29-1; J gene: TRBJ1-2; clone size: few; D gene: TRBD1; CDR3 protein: CSVEGRGRNYGYTF; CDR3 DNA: TGCAGCGTTGAGGGCAGGGGGCGCAACTATGGCTACACCTTC
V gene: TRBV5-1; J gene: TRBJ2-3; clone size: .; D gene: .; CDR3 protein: CASSPVTDTQYF; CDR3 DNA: TGCGCCAGCAGCCCCGTCACAGATACGCAGTATTTT
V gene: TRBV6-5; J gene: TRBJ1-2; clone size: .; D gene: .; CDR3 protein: CASSYPDSYGYTF; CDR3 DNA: TGTGCCAGCAGTTACCCGGACAGCTATGGCTACACCTTC
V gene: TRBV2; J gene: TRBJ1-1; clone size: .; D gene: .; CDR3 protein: CASSDEAIAAFF; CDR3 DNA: TGTGCCAGCAGTGACGAAGCAATAGCCGCTTTCTTT
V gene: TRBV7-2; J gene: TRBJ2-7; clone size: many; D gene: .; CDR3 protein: CASSLDGRTNYEQYF; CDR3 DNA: TGTGCCAGCAGCTTAGACGGGCGGACTAACTACGAGCAGTACTTC
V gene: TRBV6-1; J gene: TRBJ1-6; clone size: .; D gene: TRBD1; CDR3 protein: CASRRTGGFDSPLHF; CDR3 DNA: TGTGCCAGCAGACGGACAGGGGGCTTTGATTCACCCCTCCACTTT
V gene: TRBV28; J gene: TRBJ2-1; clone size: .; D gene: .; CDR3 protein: CASSLFPSNEQFF; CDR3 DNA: TGTGCCAGCAGTTTATTCCCCAGCAATGAGCAGTTCTTC
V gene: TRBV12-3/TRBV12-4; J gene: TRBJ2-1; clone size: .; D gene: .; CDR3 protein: CASSLGIPDLKGDEQFF; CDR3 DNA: TGTGCCAGCAGTTTAGGAATTCCGGACCTGAAAGGCGATGAGCAGTTCTTC
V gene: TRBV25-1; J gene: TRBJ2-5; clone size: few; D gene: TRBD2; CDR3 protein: CASSPGPQGGETQYF; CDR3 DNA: TGTGCCAGCAGTCCCGGGCCTCAGGGAGGGGAGACCCAGTACTTC
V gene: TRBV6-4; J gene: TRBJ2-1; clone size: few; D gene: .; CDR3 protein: CASSDSVVEFF; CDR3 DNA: TGTGCCAGCAGTGACTCGGTTGTCGAGTTCTTC
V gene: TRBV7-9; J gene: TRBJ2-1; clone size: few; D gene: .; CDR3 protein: CASSQTSNEQFF; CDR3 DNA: TGTGCCAGCAGCCAGACTAGCAATGAGCAGTTCTTC
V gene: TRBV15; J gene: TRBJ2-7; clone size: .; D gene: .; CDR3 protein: CATSRDMTYEQYF; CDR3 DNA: TGTGCCACCAGCAGAGATATGACCTACGAGCAGTACTTC
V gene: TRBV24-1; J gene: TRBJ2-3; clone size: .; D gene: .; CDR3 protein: CATSDLGGGSANTDTQYF; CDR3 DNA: TGTGCCACCAGTGATCTGGGGGGTGGTAGCGCCAACACAGATACGCAGTATTTT
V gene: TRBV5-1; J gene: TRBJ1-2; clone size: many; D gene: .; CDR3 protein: CASSSSQGTNYGYTF; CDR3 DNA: TGCGCCAGCAGCTCGAGCCAGGGGACTAACTATGGCTACACCTTC
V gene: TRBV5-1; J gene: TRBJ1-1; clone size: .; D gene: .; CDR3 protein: CASSSRSGATEAFF; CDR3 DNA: TGCGCCAGCAGCTCGAGATCCGGGGCCACTGAAGCTTTCTTT
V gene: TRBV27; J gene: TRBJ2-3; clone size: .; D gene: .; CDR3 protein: CASRPMGDTQYF; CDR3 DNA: TGTGCCAGCAGACCGATGGGAGATACGCAGTATTTT
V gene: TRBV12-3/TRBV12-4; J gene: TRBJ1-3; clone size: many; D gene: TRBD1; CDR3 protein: CASSFSTGAIYF; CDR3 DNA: TGTGCCAGCAGTTTTTCGACAGGGGCCATATATTTT
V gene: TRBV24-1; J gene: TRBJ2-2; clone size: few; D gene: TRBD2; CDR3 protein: CATSDLRTSGITGELFF; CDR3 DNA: TGTGCCACCAGTGATCTTCGGACTAGCGGAATAACCGGGGAGCTGTTTTTT
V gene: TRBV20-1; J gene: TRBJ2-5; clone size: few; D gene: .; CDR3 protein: CSASPARIETQYF; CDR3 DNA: TGCAGTGCTAGCCCCGCACGGATAGAGACCCAGTACTTC